Following are 31 T cell receptor beta chains from one sample sequenced in a study of regulatory T cells in long-lasting Graves disease. Documented time point: newly diagnosed GD, antithyroid drugs for less than 3 months. Making the TCR library involved RNA that had been extracted from PBMCs. HTBI primers from iRepertoire and Arm-PCR of CDR3 regions yielded the TCR beta libraries. TCRdb fed the multiplex PCR reads into MiXCR, producing one record per CDR3 protein. The sample contains approximately 400,000 distinct CDR3 sequences, 15% to 17% of which appear only once. The source was peripheral blood mononuclear cells (PBMCs), collected at new diagnosis, from a patient treated with antithyroid drugs. These receptors came from a female donor with Graves disease.

This clonotype was found a few times. The V call is TRBV14, the J call TRBJ2-3; the D gene is possibly TRBD2 (6 bases). Trimming took 6 bases from V and 4 from J, leaving 11 bases between them. From germline, CDR1 is SGHDN and CDR2 FVKESK. The CDR3 runs to 13 residues. CDR3 DNA: TGTGCCAGCAGGGGCGGGGCGGCAGATACGCAGTATTTT. This translates into CASRGGAADTQYF.

This clonotype was detected ten times or more. This sequence joins TRBV20-1 and TRBJ2-5, with TRBD2 identical over 9 bases. This CDR3 is 13 amino acids long. V shed 6 bases, J shed 1 base, and the junction held 3 bases outside the gene matches. CDR1 and CDR2 from the germline V gene are DFQATT and SNEGSKA (reference sequence). The CDR3 coding sequence is TGCAGTGCCGCACTAGCGGGCCAAGAGACCCAGTACTTC. This sequence encodes CSAALAGQETQYF.

The chain joins TRBV7-9 to TRBJ1-1; D is unclear. This CDR3 is built from 12 residues. Germline-derived CDR1 and CDR2 are SEHNR and FQNEAQ (reference sequence). V lost 1 base to trimming and J lost 6 bases, with 6 bases between them. CDR3 nucleotide sequence: TGTGCCAGCAGCTTAGGGGTTTCTGAAGCTTTCTTT. Translating it yields CASSLGVSEAFF.

This clonotype was counted many times. V is TRBV24-1 and J is TRBJ2-5, with 7 bases matching TRBD1. CDR1 is KGHDR, CDR2 SFDVKD, per germline. V was clipped by 3 bases and J by 5 bases; unmatched bases: 8. There are 15 residues in the CDR3. CDR3 sequence: CATSDKKQGTETQYF. CDR3 bases: TGTGCCACCAGTGATAAAAAACAGGGGACGGAGACCCAGTACTTC.

This clonotype came up once. The V and J genes are TRBV5-5 and TRBJ2-7, with no clear D. Germline loops: CDR1 SGHKS, CDR2 YYEKEE (reference sequence). This CDR3 is built from 11 residues. Between the trimmed V and J ends, which lost 3 bases and 7 bases, there was a span of 8 bases. As DNA, the CDR3 is TGTGCCAGCAGCTACCTGGGGGAGCAGTACTTC. Its translation is CASSYLGEQYF.

In its sample, this clonotype was seen many times. V is TRBV5-8 and J is TRBJ2-7, with 13 positions matching TRBD2. V lost 5 bases, J lost 5 bases, and 7 bases stayed unmatched. The germline V gene encodes CDR1 SGHTS and CDR2 YDEGEE. There are 15 residues in the CDR3. The CDR3 DNA follows: TGTGCCAGCAGATCCCCGGGGACTAGCGGGGACGAGCAGTACTTC. Residues: CASRSPGTSGDEQYF.

This chain uses TRBV5-1 with TRBJ1-1; no reliable D call. V lost 4 bases, J lost 0 bases, and 13 bases lay in between. Per the germline V gene, CDR1 is SGHRS and CDR2 is YFSETQ. This CDR3 comprises 15 residues. The chain's CDR3 is CASSLRPRMNTEAFF. The DNA for the CDR3 is TGCGCCAGCAGCCTAAGGCCAAGGATGAACACTGAAGCTTTCTTT.

The V gene is TRBV27, the J gene TRBJ1-2; TRBD1 agrees at 7 bases. J lost 0 bases, V lost 0 bases, and 4 bases had no gene match. From germline, CDR1 is MNHEY and CDR2 SMNVEV (reference sequence). The CDR3 loop spans 16 amino acids. The CDR3 loop reads CASSLSGTASNYGYTF. CDR3 DNA: TGTGCCAGCAGTTTATCAGGGACAGCCTCTAACTATGGCTACACCTTC.

This clonotype was counted at least ten times. The genes are TRBV7-3 and TRBJ2-7; D is perhaps TRBD2 (6 bases). V shed 5 bases and J shed 5 bases, with 13 bases lying between them. The germline CDR1 and CDR2 sequences are SGHTA and FQGTGA. CDR3 size: 13 residues. The DNA for the CDR3 is TGTGCCAGCAGCCCAGGGCCGGGGGACGAGCAGTACTTC. Protein product: CASSPGPGDEQYF.

As concerns this clonotype: This may arise from a read error, as a much more abundant clone is one base away. The chain employs TRBV18 and TRBJ2-1, with D tentatively TRBD2 (6 bases). Germline CDR1 reads KGHSH; CDR2 reads LQKENI. The CDR3 spans 11 residues. The CDR3 loop reads CAISTGGLEFF. For the CDR3, the DNA is TGTGCCATCTCAACTGGAGGGTTGGAGTTCTTC. The full variable domain, its missing parts supplied by reference TRBV18 and TRBJ2-1, is NAGVMQNPRHLVRRRGQEARLRCSPMKGHSHVYWYRQLPEEGLKFMVYLQKENIIDESGMPKERFSAEFPKEGPSILRIQQVVRGDSAAYFCAISTGGLEFFGPGTRLTVL.

This sequence joins TRBV20-1 and TRBJ2-3; D may be TRBD2 (6 bases). Germline-derived CDR1 and CDR2 are DFQATT and SNEGSKA (reference sequence). The CDR3 length is 15 residues. Trimming stripped 3 bases from V and 2 bases from J, with 15 bases between. The CDR3 protein is CSASGPGGPTDTQYF. The CDR3 DNA reads as TGCAGTGCTAGTGGGCCCGGAGGGCCCACAGATACGCAGTATTTT.

At least ten counts were recorded for this clonotype. The V gene is TRBV6-1, the J gene TRBJ2-3, with 8 nucleotides matching TRBD2. Germline V gene data show CDR1 as MNHNS and CDR2 as SASEGT. The CDR3 covers 16 residues. Trimming removed 6 bases from V and 2 bases from J; junction bases left unmatched: 10. DNA of the CDR3: TGTGCCAGCAGCCATCCGCCGGGACTAGTCACAGATACGCAGTATTTT. Translation gives CASSHPPGLVTDTQYF.

This clonotype was seen more than once but under ten times. The likely explanation is a read error, given a far larger clone one base away. The V gene is TRBV28, the J gene TRBJ2-5, with D possibly matching TRBD2 (5 bases). The CDR3 extends over 16 amino acids. Trimming left V 1 base short and J 11 bases short, with 23 bases between. The germline V gene has CDR1 MDHEN and CDR2 SYDVKM. CDR3 DNA sequence: TGTGCCAGCAGTTTATCGGGATCTCACTCCTACAATGAGCAGTACTTC. It is translated as CASSLSGSHSYNEQYF.

This clonotype was detected ten times or more. This chain connects TRBV5-1 to TRBJ1-2, with 8 bases identical to TRBD1. The germline V gene has CDR1 SGHRS and CDR2 YFSETQ. Trimming at V came to 4 bases and at J to 4 bases, leaving 15 bases not matched to a gene. The CDR3 has 17 amino acids. The CDR3 bases are TGCGCCAGCAGCCCGGACAGGGCCTTTGGTCGGGTCTATGGCTACACCTTC. Translating it yields CASSPDRAFGRVYGYTF.

The rearrangement links TRBV6-1 to TRBJ2-7, with 11 positions matching TRBD2. Unmatched junction bases numbered 4, after V lost 4 bases and J lost 2 bases. The CDR3 has 15 amino acids. Germline assignment: CDR1 MNHNS and CDR2 SASEGT. The CDR3, as DNA: TGTGCCAGCAGTGCCAGACTAGCGGGACCCTACGAGCAGTACTTC. Amino acids: CASSARLAGPYEQYF.

This clonotype was counted between two and nine times. V usage is TRBV27 and J usage is TRBJ1-2; TRBD1 aligns across 7 bases. CDR3 length equals 13 residues. CDR1 and CDR2 from the germline V gene are MNHEY and SMNVEV (reference sequence). J gave up 7 bases and V 5 bases, and 7 bases lay outside the gene matches. The CDR3, as DNA: TGTGCCAGCAGTCCGCGAGGGGGCGCTGGCTACACCTTC. Translated: CASSPRGGAGYTF.

This clonotype was found many times. The chain recombines TRBV18 with TRBJ2-5; D call uncertain. V was cut by 0 bases and J by 5 bases, with 10 bases left in between. The CDR3 has 14 residues. Per the germline V gene, CDR1 is KGHSH and CDR2 is LQKENI. The CDR3 region has the DNA TGTGCCAGCTCACCACCCCACGGAGTCGAGACCCAGTACTTC. This codes for CASSPPHGVETQYF.

V gene TRBV6-1 combines with J gene TRBJ2-3; 12 bases match TRBD2. The V gene's germline CDR1 is MNHNS and CDR2 SASEGT. Trimming took 7 bases from V and 0 from J; bases not matched to a gene: 8. The CDR3 consists of 17 residues. CDR3: CASTRLAGVLSTDTQYF. As DNA, the CDR3 is TGTGCCAGCACTCGACTAGCGGGGGTCTTAAGCACAGATACGCAGTATTTT.

V is TRBV4-1 and J is TRBJ1-1, with 7 bases that match TRBD1. In germline, CDR1 is MGHRA, CDR2 YSYEKL. V was clipped by 5 bases and J by 8 bases; unmatched bases: 5. The CDR3 extends over 12 amino acids. The CDR3 sequence is CASSGDSLEAFF. CDR3 nucleotide sequence: TGCGCCAGCAGCGGGGACAGCCTAGAAGCTTTCTTT.

This clonotype was detected many times. The chain combines TRBV11-2 with TRBJ1-6, with D unclear. Trimming removed 5 bases from V and 10 bases from J, with 15 bases in between. CDR1 and CDR2 from the germline V gene are SGHAT and FQNNGV. The CDR3 consists of 14 residues. CDR3 loop: CASSLSSLGSPLHF. As DNA, the CDR3 is TGTGCCAGCAGCCTTTCCTCCCTTGGATCACCCCTCCACTTT.

Concerning this clonotype: A read error is the likely source, as a far larger clone sits one nucleotide away. The chain recombines TRBV7-2 with TRBJ2-5; the match to TRBD1 covers 8 bases. The CDR3 is made up of 15 amino acids. Germline CDR1 and CDR2: SGHTA and FQGNSA. J lost 11 bases, V lost 4 bases, and 15 bases had no gene match. For the CDR3, the DNA is TGTGCCAGCAGCTGGTCCGGGACAGGCTACAATGAGCAGTACTTC. Encoded protein: CASSWSGTGYNEQYF.

CDR3 amino acids: CASRTGGLNTEAFF. CDR3 DNA sequence: TGTGCCAGTAGGACAGGGGGCTTGAACACTGAAGCTTTCTTT. The rearrangement joins TRBV19 to TRBJ1-1, with TRBD1 matching over 10 bases. Looked up from germline, CDR1 is LNHDA and CDR2 is SQIVND (reference sequence). The CDR3 contains 14 residues. V lost 6 bases and J lost 0; bases outside the gene matches: 1.

This clonotype has just a few counts. A much larger clone differs by one base, so this may be a read error. As the CDR3 is not closed by the conserved phenylalanine or tryptophan, this likely results from a read error. The chain combines TRBV11-2 with TRBJ2-7, with 10 bases fitting TRBD2. From germline, CDR1 is SGHAT and CDR2 FQNNGV. With 0 bases clipped from V and 7 bases from J, the junction kept 6 bases outside the gene matches. The CDR3 has 15 amino acids. CDR3 in DNA: TGTGCCAGCAGCTTAGAGCTAGCGGGAGTGGATGAGCAGTACCTC. Encoded protein: CASSLELAGVDEQYL.

The chain employs TRBV30 and TRBJ2-6; 7 bases are a match to TRBD1. Germline CDR1 reads GTSNPN; CDR2 reads SVGIG (reference sequence). This CDR3 spans 15 amino acids. Trimming cost V 7 bases and J 0 bases; bases outside gene matches: 6. This CDR3 is CASTGLYSGANVLTF. The DNA for the CDR3 is TGTGCCTCGACAGGGTTATACTCTGGGGCCAACGTCCTGACTTTC. The full variable domain, in which reference TRBV30 and TRBJ2-6 provide the parts outside the CDR3, is SQTIHQWPATLVQPVGSPLSLECTVEGTSNPNLYWYRQAAGRGLQLLFYSVGIGQISSEVPQNLSASRPQDRQFILSSKKLLLSDSGFYLCASTGLYSGANVLTFGAGSRLTVL.

The rearrangement links TRBV5-1 to TRBJ2-7; the match to TRBD1 covers 8 bases. Per germline, CDR1 SGHRS and CDR2 YFSETQ. The length of the CDR3 is 15 residues. The trim removed 4 bases at V and 2 bases at J, leaving 8 bases unmatched. Here the CDR3 reads CASSMPGQAAYEQYF. The CDR3 DNA is TGCGCCAGCAGCATGCCGGGACAGGCAGCCTACGAGCAGTACTTC.

There are many counts of this clonotype. The rearrangement links TRBV4-1 to TRBJ1-5; 7 positions agree with TRBD1. Looked up from germline, CDR1 is MGHRA and CDR2 is YSYEKL. Trimming cost V 1 base and J 3 bases; bases outside gene matches: 6. The CDR3 is 16 amino acids. In nucleotides, the CDR3 is TGCGCCAGCAGCCAAGTGAGGGACAGATCCAATCAGCCCCAGCATTTT. Its translation: CASSQVRDRSNQPQHF.

This clonotype was picked up many times. The chain links TRBV7-6 to TRBJ2-1; D may be TRBD1 (8 bases). The CDR3 runs 15 residues. Looked up from germline, CDR1 is SGHVS and CDR2 is FNYEAQ. Between the trimmed V and J ends, which lost 4 bases and 8 bases, there was a span of 18 bases. The CDR3 sequence is CASSSRTGREDEQFF. In DNA form, the CDR3 reads TGTGCCAGCAGCTCTAGGACAGGGAGGGAGGATGAGCAGTTCTTC.

About this clonotype itself: This sequence is one base from a far larger clone and is likely a read error. The missing conserved phenylalanine or tryptophan at the end of this CDR3 makes a read error likely. The CDR3 bases are TGTGCCAGCGGGGGGGTAGGGCAGGGGGACAACTATGGCTACACCCTC. This gives the protein CASGGVGQGDNYGYTL. The chain carries TRBV6-2 or TRBV6-3 and TRBJ1-2; 7 nucleotides line up with TRBD1. Trimming took 8 bases from V and 2 from J; bases not matched to a gene: 14. CDR1 and CDR2 (germline): MNHEY, SVGEGT. There are 16 residues in the CDR3.

This clonotype has at least ten counts. This rearrangement joins TRBV19 to TRBJ2-7; 8 nucleotides line up with TRBD2. This CDR3 region has 15 residues. The V and J ends lost 8 bases and 0 bases, in that order; junction bases with no gene match: 9. In germline, CDR1 is LNHDA, CDR2 SQIVND (reference sequence). The CDR3 spells CASQPGLGGSYEQYF. In DNA, the CDR3 is TGTGCCAGTCAACCGGGACTAGGCGGCTCCTACGAGCAGTACTTC. Full variable domain (rest looked up from reference TRBV19 and TRBJ2-7): DGGITQSPKYLFRKEGQNVTLSCEQNLNHDAMYWYRQDPGQGLRLIYYSQIVNDFQKGDIAEGYSVSREKKESFPLTVTSAQKNPTAFYLCASQPGLGGSYEQYFGPGTRLTVT.

This clonotype has at least ten counts. V usage is TRBV2 and J usage is TRBJ2-1; 8 positions agree with TRBD1. The junction had 4 bases not matched to a gene; V was cut back by 6 bases and J by 0 bases. This CDR3 contains 15 residues. Germline lookup yields CDR1 SNHLY and CDR2 FYNNEI. Here the CDR3 DNA reads TGTGCCAGCAGGGTTGACAGGGGCTCCTACAATGAGCAGTTCTTC. It codes for CASRVDRGSYNEQFF.

In its sample, this clonotype was seen many times. The chain links TRBV15 to TRBJ1-2; D might be TRBD1 (6 bases). The V gene's germline CDR1 is LNHNV and CDR2 YYDKDF (reference sequence). V lost 0 bases and J lost 5, with 10 bases in between. The length of the CDR3 is 14 residues. The CDR3 DNA reads TGTGCCACCAGCAGAGAGCTACAGGGTTATGGCTACACCTTC. This encodes CATSRELQGYGYTF.